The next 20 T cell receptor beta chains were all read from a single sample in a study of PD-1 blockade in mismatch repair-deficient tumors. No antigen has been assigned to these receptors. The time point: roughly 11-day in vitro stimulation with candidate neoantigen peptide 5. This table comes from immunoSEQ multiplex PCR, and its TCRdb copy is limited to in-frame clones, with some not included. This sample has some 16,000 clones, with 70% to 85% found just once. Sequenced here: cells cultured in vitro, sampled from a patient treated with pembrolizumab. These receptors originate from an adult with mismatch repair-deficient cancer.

The CDR3 coding sequence is TGTGCCAGCAGGGGAAGTGGACAGGCTTGGAACACTGAAGCTTTCTTT. Translation gives CASRGSGQAWNTEAFF. The J gene is TRBJ1-1, the V gene TRBV11-3; 7 bases are a match to TRBD1. With 6 bases clipped from V and 1 base from J, the junction kept 11 bases outside the gene matches. The CDR3 is made up of 16 amino acids. The germline gives CDR1 SGHNT, CDR2 YENEEA.

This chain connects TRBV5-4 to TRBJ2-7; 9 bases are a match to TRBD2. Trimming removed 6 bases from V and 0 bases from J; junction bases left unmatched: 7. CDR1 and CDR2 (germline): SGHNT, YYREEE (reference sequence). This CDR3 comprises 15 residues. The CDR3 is CASTQMGLASYEQYF. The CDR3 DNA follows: TGTGCCAGCACCCAAATGGGACTAGCCTCCTACGAGCAGTACTTC. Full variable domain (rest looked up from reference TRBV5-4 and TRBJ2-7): ETGVTQSPTHLIKTRGQQVTLRCSSQSGHNTVSWYQQALGQGPQFIFQYYREEENGRGNFPPRFSGLQFPNYSSELNVNALELDDSALYLCASTQMGLASYEQYFGPGTRLTVT.

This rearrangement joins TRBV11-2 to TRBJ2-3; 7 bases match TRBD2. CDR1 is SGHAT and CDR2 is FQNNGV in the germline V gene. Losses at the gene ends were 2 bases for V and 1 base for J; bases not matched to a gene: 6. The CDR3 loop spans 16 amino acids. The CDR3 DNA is TGTGCCAGCAGCTTATGGGGCGGGAGCCGCACAGATACGCAGTATTTT. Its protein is CASSLWGGSRTDTQYF.

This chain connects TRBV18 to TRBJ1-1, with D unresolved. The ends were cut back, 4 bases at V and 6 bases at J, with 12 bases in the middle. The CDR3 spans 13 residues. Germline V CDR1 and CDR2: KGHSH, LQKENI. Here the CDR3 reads CASSQDVIAEAFF. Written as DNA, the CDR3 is TGTGCCAGCTCACAGGATGTAATCGCTGAAGCTTTCTTT.

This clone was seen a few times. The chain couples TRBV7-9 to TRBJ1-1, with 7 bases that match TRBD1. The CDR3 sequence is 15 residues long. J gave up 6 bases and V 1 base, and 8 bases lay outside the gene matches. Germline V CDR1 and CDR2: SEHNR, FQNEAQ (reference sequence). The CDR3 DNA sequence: TGTGCCAGCAGCTTAGGGCTGACAGGGAGGGCTGAAGCTTTCTTT. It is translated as CASSLGLTGRAEAFF.

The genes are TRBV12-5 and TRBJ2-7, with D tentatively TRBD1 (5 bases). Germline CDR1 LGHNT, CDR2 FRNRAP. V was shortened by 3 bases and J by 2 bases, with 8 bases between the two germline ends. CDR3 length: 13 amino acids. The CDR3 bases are TGTGCTAGTGGTTTTGGGGCCACCTACGAGCAGTACTTC. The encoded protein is CASGFGATYEQYF. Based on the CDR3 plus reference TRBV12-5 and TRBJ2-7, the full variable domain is DARVTQTPRHKVTEMGQEVTMRCQPILGHNTVFWYRQTMMQGLELLAYFRNRAPLDDSGMPKDRFSAEMPDATLATLKIQPSEPRDSAVYFCASGFGATYEQYFGPGTRLTVT.

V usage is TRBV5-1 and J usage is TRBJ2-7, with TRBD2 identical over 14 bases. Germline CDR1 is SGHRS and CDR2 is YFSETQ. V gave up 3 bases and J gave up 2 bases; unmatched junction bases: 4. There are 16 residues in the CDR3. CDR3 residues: CASSSGLAGGTYEQYF. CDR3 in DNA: TGCGCCAGCAGCTCTGGACTAGCGGGAGGAACCTACGAGCAGTACTTC.

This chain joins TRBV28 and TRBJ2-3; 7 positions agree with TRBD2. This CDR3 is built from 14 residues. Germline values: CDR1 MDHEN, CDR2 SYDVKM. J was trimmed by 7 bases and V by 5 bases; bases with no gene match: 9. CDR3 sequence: CASSPLGGKYTQYF. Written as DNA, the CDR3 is TGTGCCAGCAGTCCCTTGGGAGGGAAATATACGCAGTATTTT.

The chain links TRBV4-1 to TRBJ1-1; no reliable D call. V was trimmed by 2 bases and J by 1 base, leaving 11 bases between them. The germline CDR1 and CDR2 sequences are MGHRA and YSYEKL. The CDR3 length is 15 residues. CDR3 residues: CASSQPFSQNTEAFF. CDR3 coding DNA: TGCGCCAGCAGCCAACCTTTCTCTCAGAACACTGAAGCTTTCTTT.

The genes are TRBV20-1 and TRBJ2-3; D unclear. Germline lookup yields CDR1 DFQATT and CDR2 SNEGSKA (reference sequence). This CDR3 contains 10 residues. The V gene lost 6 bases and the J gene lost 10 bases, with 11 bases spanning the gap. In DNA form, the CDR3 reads TGCAGTGCCGAGGCCCTAGCGCAGTATTTT. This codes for CSAEALAQYF.

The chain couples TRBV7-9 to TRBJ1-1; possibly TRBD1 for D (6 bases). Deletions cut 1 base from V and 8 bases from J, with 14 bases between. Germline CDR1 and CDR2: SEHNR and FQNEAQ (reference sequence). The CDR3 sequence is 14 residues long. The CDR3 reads CASSLEGGGVEAFF. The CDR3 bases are TGTGCCAGCAGCTTAGAGGGAGGGGGAGTAGAAGCTTTCTTT.

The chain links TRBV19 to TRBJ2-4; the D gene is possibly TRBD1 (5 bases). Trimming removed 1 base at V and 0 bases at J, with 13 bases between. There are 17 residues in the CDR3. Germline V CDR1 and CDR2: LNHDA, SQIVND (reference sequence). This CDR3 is CASSIGQLTLAKNIQYF. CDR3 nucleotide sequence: TGTGCCAGTAGTATAGGACAGCTAACACTAGCCAAAAACATTCAGTACTTC. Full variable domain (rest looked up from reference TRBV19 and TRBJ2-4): DGGITQSPKYLFRKEGQNVTLSCEQNLNHDAMYWYRQDPGQGLRLIYYSQIVNDFQKGDIAEGYSVSREKKESFPLTVTSAQKNPTAFYLCASSIGQLTLAKNIQYFGAGTRLSVL.

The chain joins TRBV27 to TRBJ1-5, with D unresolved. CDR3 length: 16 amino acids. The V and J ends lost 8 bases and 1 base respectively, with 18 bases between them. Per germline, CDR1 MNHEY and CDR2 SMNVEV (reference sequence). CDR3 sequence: CASSLSGLSSNQPQHF. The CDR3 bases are TGTGCCAGCTCCCTTTCGGGGTTGTCAAGCAATCAGCCCCAGCATTTT.

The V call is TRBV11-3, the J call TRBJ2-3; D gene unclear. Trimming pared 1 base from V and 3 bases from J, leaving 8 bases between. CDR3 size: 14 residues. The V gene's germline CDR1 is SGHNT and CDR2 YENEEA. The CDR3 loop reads CASSLAFGTDTQYF. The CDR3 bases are TGTGCCAGCAGCTTAGCCTTTGGGACAGATACGCAGTATTTT.

CDR3: CASTLAGGGEAFF. CDR3 DNA sequence: TGTGCCAGTACCCTGGCAGGGGGTGGTGAAGCTTTCTTT. The rearrangement links TRBV2 to TRBJ1-1; 7 nucleotides agree with TRBD1. This CDR3 region has 13 residues. CDR1 is SNHLY and CDR2 is FYNNEI in the germline V gene. V lost 9 bases and J lost 7; bases outside the gene matches: 11.

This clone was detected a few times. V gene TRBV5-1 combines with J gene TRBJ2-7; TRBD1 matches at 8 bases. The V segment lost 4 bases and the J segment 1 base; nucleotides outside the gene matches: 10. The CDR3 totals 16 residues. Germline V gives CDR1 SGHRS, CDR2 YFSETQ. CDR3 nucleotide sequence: TGCGCCAGCAGCGTGACCGGGACAGGCGGTTCCTACGAGCAGTACTTC. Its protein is CASSVTGTGGSYEQYF.

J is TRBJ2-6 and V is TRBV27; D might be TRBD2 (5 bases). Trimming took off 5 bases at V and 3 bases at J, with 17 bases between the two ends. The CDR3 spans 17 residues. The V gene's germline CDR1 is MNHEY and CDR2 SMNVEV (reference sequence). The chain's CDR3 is CASSPSLVRGGANVLTF. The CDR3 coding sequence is TGTGCCAGCAGTCCCTCGTTGGTCCGGGGTGGGGCCAACGTCCTGACTTTC.

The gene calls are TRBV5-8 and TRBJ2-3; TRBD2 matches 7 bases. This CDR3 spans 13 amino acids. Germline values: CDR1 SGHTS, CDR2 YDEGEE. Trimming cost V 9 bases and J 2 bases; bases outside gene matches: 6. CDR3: CATFRLATDTQYF. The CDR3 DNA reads TGTGCCACCTTCCGACTAGCCACAGATACGCAGTATTTT.

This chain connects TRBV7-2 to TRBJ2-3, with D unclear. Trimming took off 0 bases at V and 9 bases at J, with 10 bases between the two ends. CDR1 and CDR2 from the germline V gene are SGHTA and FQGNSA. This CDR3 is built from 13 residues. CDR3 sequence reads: CASSLATADTQYF. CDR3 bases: TGTGCCAGCAGCTTAGCGACGGCGGACACGCAGTATTTT.

The DNA of the CDR3 is TGCAGCGTTGGGCGGACCCCCTCCTACGAGCAGTACTTC. As protein: CSVGRTPSYEQYF. This chain links TRBV29-1 with TRBJ2-7; the D is unclear. Germline V CDR1 and CDR2: SQVTM, ANQGSEA. The V end lost 4 bases, the J end lost 0 bases, and 10 bases lay between the germline ends. The CDR3 spans 13 residues.